A selection of T cell receptor beta chains follows, all from one sample in a study of T-cell reconstitution after alpha-beta-depleted transplantation in children. TCRdb re-analysed the PCR reads in MiXCR, keeping a single row per CDR3 protein. The data show fewer than 1 million distinct CDR3 sequences, around 17% seen once. This sample comprised PBMCs, mostly from graft donor cells, obtained 360 days after TCRalphabeta/CD19-depleted stem cell transplant. The receptors originated from a male patient younger than 18 who had a stem cell transplant for acute lymphoblastic leukemia, so the T cells may come from the graft donor. The CDR3 runs from the conserved cysteine through the conserved F or W. A D gene is named only where the DNA matches it firmly. Part of the rows lack a size; the others show once, few, many or a class for expanded clones.

v_call	clone_size	j_call	d_call	cdr3_aa	cdr3_nt
TRBV28	-	TRBJ1-1	-	CASRFERSSKAFF	TGTGCCAGCAGGTTTGAACGGTCTTCAAAAGCTTTCTTT
TRBV7-9	-	TRBJ2-7	-	CAAARSYEQYF	TGTGCCGCCGCGCGGTCCTACGAGCAGTACTTC
TRBV11-2	-	TRBJ2-7	-	CASSLAGYLYEQYF	TGTGCCAGCAGCTTAGCAGGGTACCTCTACGAGCAGTACTTC
TRBV6-2/TRBV6-3	once	TRBJ2-1	-	CARPGTGMRVAGLEVNEQFF	TGTGCCAGACCCGGGACAGGGATGAGGGTAGCGGGGTTGGAGGTCAATGAGCAGTTCTTC
TRBV13	few	TRBJ1-3	TRBD1	CASSLPNRDRGNTIYF	TGTGCCAGCAGCCTGCCCAACCGGGACAGGGGAAACACCATATATTTT
TRBV6-5	few	TRBJ1-5	TRBD1	CASSYRGQIDQPQHF	TGTGCCAGCAGTTACAGGGGACAGATTGACCAGCCCCAGCATTTT
TRBV13	few	TRBJ2-7	-	CASSPIGQGFHEQYF	TGTGCCAGCAGCCCGATCGGCCAGGGGTTCCACGAGCAGTACTTC
TRBV20-1	-	TRBJ2-4	-	CSAIPITLAKNIQYF	TGCAGTGCCATCCCCATTACATTAGCCAAAAACATTCAGTACTTC
TRBV6-1	many	TRBJ2-1	-	CASSPAVRVRNEQFF	TGTGCCAGCAGTCCGGCGGTTAGAGTGAGGAATGAGCAGTTCTTC
TRBV18	-	TRBJ1-4	-	CASSRGQLAANEKLFF	TGTGCCAGCTCGCGGGGTCAGCTGGCGGCTAATGAAAAACTGTTTTTT
TRBV12-3/TRBV12-4	-	TRBJ1-2	-	CASSATTGYTF	TGTGCCAGCAGTGCAACAACTGGCTACACCTTC
TRBV5-4	-	TRBJ2-5	-	CASSRGTGETQYF	TGTGCCAGCAGCCGGGGGACGGGAGAGACCCAGTACTTC
TRBV29-1	once	TRBJ1-4	-	CSVVPRGVTNEKLFF	TGCAGCGTTGTCCCGAGGGGAGTCACTAATGAAAAACTGTTTTTT
TRBV14	few	TRBJ2-1	-	CASSRGRAESSYNEQFF	TGTGCCAGCAGTCGGGGTAGAGCGGAGAGCTCCTACAATGAGCAGTTCTTC
TRBV7-3	-	TRBJ2-7	-	CASSPSWMGYEQYF	TGTGCCAGCAGCCCCTCATGGATGGGCTACGAGCAGTACTTC
TRBV7-6	few	TRBJ1-2	TRBD1	CASSLAAGGPIYGYTF	TGTGCCAGCAGCTTAGCGGCAGGGGGGCCCATCTATGGCTACACCTTC
TRBV15	-	TRBJ2-1	-	CATSRTGDMISYNEQFF	TGTGCCACCAGCAGGACCGGGGACATGATCTCCTACAATGAGCAGTTCTTC
TRBV6-2/TRBV6-3	-	TRBJ2-1	-	CASSYLDGSPYNEQFF	TGTGCCAGCAGCTACCTAGATGGGTCCCCCTACAATGAGCAGTTCTTC
TRBV5-1	few	TRBJ2-3	TRBD2	CASSQARLAGKTDTQYF	TGCGCCAGCAGCCAAGCTCGACTAGCGGGAAAAACTGATACGCAGTATTTT
TRBV12-3/TRBV12-4	-	TRBJ2-1	TRBD2	CASRPGLAGGYNEQFF	TGTGCCAGCAGACCGGGACTAGCGGGAGGTTACAATGAGCAGTTCTTC
TRBV12-3/TRBV12-4	many	TRBJ2-7	-	CASSLRQGLSYEQYF	TGTGCCAGCAGTTTACGGCAGGGCCTCTCCTACGAGCAGTACTTC
TRBV3-1	-	TRBJ2-2	-	CASSQVWGYRFGELFF	TGTGCCAGCAGCCAAGTTTGGGGTTATCGATTCGGGGAGCTGTTTTTT
TRBV6-2/TRBV6-3	few	TRBJ2-7	-	CASSQLALVGVVQYF	TGTGCCAGCAGCCAACTAGCCCTGGTTGGGGTTGTGCAGTACTTC
TRBV27	few	TRBJ1-4	TRBD1	CASSLAFAGGNEKLFF	TGTGCCAGCAGTTTAGCGTTCGCAGGGGGCAATGAAAAACTGTTTTTT
TRBV3-1	many	TRBJ2-6	-	CASSQSVYWANVLTF	TGTGCCAGCAGCCAAAGTGTGTACTGGGCCAACGTCCTGACTTTC
TRBV20-1	few	TRBJ2-7	-	CSAVNRRPHEQYF	TGCAGTGCTGTCAATCGCCGCCCCCACGAGCAGTACTTC